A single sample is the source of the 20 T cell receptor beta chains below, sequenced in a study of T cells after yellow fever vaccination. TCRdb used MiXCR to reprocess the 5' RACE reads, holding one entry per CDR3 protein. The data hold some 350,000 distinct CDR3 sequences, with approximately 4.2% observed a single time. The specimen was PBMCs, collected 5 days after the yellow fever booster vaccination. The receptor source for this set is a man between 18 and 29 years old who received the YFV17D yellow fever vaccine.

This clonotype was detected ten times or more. CDR3 coding DNA: TGTGCCAGCAGGCCGGGACTAGCGGGGGAGACCCAGTACTTC. Residues: CASRPGLAGETQYF. The rearrangement joins TRBV2 to TRBJ2-5, with 13 bases that match TRBD2. Germline V gene lookup returns CDR1 SNHLY and CDR2 FYNNEI. The CDR3 has 14 residues. Losses at the gene ends were 6 bases for V and 5 bases for J; bases not matched to a gene: 3.

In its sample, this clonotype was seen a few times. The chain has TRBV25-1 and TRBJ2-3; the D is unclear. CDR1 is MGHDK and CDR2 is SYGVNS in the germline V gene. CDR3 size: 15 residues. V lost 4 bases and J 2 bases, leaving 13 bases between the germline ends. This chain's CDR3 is CASSAPGPLTDTQYF. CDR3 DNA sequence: TGTGCCAGCAGTGCCCCCGGCCCCCTCACAGATACGCAGTATTTT.

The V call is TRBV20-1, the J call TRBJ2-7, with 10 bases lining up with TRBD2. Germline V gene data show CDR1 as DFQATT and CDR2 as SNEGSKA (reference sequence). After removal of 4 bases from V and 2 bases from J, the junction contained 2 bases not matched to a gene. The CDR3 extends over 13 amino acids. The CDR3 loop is CSAKREGTYEQYV. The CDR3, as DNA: TGCAGTGCTAAGCGGGAGGGGACCTACGAGCAGTACGTC.

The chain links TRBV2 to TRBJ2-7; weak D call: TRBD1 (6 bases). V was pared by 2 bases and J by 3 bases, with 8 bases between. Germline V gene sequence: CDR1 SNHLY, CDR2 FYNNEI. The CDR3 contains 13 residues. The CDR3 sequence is CASSESGHYEQYV. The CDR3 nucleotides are TGTGCCAGCAGTGAATCGGGACACTACGAGCAGTACGTC.

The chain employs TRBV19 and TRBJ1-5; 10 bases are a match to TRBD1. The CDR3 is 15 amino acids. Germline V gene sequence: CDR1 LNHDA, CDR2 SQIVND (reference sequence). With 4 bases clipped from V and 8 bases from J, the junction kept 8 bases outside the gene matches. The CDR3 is CASSTGQGGWEPQHF. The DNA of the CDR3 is TGTGCCAGTAGTACCGGACAGGGGGGTTGGGAGCCCCAGCATTTT.

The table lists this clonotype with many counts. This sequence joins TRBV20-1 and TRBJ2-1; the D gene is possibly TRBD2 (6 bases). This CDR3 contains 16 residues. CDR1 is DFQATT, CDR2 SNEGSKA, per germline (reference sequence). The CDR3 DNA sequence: TGCAGCTCTCTTGCCCTACCCGGGGGACCCTACAATGAGCAGTTCTTC. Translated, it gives CSSLALPGGPYNEQFF.

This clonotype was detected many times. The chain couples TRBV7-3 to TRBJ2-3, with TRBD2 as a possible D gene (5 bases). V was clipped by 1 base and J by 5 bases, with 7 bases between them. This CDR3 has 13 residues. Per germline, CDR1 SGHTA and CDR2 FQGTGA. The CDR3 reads CASSLREGDTQYF. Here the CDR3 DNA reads TGTGCCAGCAGCTTAAGAGAGGGAGATACGCAGTATTTT.

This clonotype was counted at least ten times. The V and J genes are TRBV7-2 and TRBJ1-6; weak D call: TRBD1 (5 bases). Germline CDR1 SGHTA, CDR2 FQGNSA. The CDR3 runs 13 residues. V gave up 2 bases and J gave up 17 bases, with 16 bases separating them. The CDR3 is CASSLRGGKWFHF. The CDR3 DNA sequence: TGTGCCAGCAGCTTAAGGGGTGGGAAGTGGTTCCACTTT.

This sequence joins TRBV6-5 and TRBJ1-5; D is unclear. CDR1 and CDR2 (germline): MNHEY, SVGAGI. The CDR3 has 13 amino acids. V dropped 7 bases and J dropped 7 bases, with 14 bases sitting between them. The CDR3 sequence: CASKEGWGQPQHF. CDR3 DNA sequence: TGTGCCAGCAAGGAAGGCTGGGGACAGCCCCAGCATTTT.

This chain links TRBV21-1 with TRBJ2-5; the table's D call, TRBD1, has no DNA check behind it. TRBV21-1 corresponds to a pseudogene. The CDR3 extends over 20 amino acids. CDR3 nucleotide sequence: TGTGCCAGCAGCAAAGCGGCCAGGGGGGAGGATTCGAGTCTGGAAGAGACCCAGTACTTC. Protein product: CASSKAARGEDSSLEETQYF.

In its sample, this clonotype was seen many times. The CDR3: CASSYSGTPGGKNIQYF. CDR3 bases: TGTGCCAGCAGTTACTCCGGGACGCCGGGTGGCAAAAACATTCAGTACTTC. The chain couples TRBV6-2 or TRBV6-3 to TRBJ2-4; D possibly uses TRBD1 or TRBD2 (5 bases each). The CDR3 runs to 17 residues. V lost 0 bases and J lost 3, with 15 bases in between. Germline values: CDR1 MNHEY, CDR2 SVGEGT.

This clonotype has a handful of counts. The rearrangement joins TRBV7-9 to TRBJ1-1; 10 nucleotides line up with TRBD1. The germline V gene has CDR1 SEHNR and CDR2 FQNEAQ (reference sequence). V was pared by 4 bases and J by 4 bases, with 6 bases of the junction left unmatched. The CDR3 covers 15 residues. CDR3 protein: CASSYRQGAGTEAFF. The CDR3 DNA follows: TGTGCCAGCAGCTACCGACAGGGGGCTGGCACTGAAGCTTTCTTT.

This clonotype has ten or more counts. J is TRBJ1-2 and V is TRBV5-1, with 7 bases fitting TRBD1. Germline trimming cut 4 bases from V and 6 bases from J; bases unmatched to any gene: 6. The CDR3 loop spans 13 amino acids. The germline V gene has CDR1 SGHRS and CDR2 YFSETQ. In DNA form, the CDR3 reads TGCGCCAGCAGCACAGGGGACCGGGATGGCTACACCTTC. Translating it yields CASSTGDRDGYTF.

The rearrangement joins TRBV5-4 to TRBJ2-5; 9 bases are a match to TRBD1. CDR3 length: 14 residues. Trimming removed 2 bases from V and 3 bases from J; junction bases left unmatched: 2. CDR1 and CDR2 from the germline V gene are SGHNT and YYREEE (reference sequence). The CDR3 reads CASSLQGAKETQYF. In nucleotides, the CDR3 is TGTGCCAGCAGCTTACAGGGGGCTAAAGAGACCCAGTACTTC.

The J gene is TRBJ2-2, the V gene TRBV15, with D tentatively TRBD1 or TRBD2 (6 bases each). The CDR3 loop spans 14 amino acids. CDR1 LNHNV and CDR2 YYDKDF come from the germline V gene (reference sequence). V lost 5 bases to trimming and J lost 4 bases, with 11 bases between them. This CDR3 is CATSFGGGTGELFF. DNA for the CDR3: TGTGCCACCAGCTTCGGGGGCGGCACCGGGGAGCTGTTTTTT.

In nucleotides, the CDR3 is TGTGCCAGCAGCCCCCCTCGGTCAGGGAGCCCTGAAGCTTTCTTT. Residues: CASSPPRSGSPEAFF. This chain links TRBV3-1 with TRBJ1-1; perhaps TRBD1 as D (5 bases). The germline V and J ends were trimmed by 4 bases and 6 bases, with 18 bases remaining between them. This CDR3 contains 15 residues. The V gene's germline CDR1 is LGHDT and CDR2 YNNKEL (reference sequence).

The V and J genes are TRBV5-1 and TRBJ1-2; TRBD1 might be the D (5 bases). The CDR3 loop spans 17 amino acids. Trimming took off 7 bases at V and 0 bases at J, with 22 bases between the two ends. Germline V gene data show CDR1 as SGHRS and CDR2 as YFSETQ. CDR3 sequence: CASGRSDRFLANYGYTF. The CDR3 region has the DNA TGCGCCAGCGGAAGGTCAGACAGATTCCTAGCTAACTATGGCTACACCTTC.

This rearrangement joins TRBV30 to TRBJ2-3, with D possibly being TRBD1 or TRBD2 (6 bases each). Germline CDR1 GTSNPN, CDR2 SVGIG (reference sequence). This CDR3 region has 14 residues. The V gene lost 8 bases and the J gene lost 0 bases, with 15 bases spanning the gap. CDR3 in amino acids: CAGSGGLSTDTQYF. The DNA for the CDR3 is TGTGCCGGGTCCGGGGGCCTGAGCACAGATACGCAGTATTTT.

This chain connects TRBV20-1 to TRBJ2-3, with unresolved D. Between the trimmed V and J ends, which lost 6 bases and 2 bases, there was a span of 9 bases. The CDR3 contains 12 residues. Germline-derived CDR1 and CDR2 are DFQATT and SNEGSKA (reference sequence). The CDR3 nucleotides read TGCAGTGCGCCTGGTACCACAGATACGCAGTATTTT. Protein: CSAPGTTDTQYF.

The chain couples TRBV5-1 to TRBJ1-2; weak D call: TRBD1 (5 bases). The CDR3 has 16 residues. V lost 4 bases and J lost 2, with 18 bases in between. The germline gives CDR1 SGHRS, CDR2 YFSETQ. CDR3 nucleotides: TGCGCCAGCAGCGTTGAGCCCGGGACGGGAAACTATGGCTACACCTTC. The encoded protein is CASSVEPGTGNYGYTF. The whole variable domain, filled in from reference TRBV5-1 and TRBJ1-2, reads KAGVTQTPRYLIKTRGQQVTLSCSPISGHRSVSWYQQTPGQGLQFLFEYFSETQRNKGNFPGRFSGRQFSNSRSEMNVSTLELGDSALYLCASSVEPGTGNYGYTFGSGTRLTVV.